The next 23 T cell receptor beta chains were all read from a single sample in a study of T cells in Graves' hyperthyroidism and ophthalmopathy. Amplification of TCR beta CDR3 regions used RNA as the template. First-round RT-PCR with HTBI primers amplified the TCR CDR3 region. TCRdb analysed the multiplex PCR reads with MiXCR anew, one entry per CDR3 protein. The table records around 300,000 distinct CDR3 sequences, approximately 23% of them present only once. What was sequenced was blood. The receptors derive from a young man with Graves' ophthalmopathy.

Remarks on this clonotype: Germline and junction disagree at one end, which may indicate a read error. The chain joins TRBV11-1 to TRBJ1-2, with TRBD1 matching over 7 bases. The germline gives CDR1 SGHAT, CDR2 FQDESV (reference sequence). There are 15 residues in the CDR3. The CDR3 is CASNHFLDYRGGYTF. The CDR3 DNA sequence: TGTGCTAGCAACCATTTCTTAGATTACAGGGGCGGCTACACCTTC.

This clonotype showed up many times. This sequence joins TRBV20-1 and TRBJ1-5; D might be TRBD1 (5 bases). CDR1 is DFQATT, CDR2 SNEGSKA, per germline (reference sequence). CDR3 length equals 14 residues. With 6 bases removed from V and 1 base from J, the gap between germline ends came to 13 bases. This chain's CDR3 is CSAPGRGSNQPQHF. In nucleotides, the CDR3 is TGCAGTGCGCCGGGACGGGGGAGCAATCAGCCCCAGCATTTT.

In this sample, this clonotype turned up once. V usage is TRBV3-1 and J usage is TRBJ2-5; 13 nucleotides agree with TRBD2. The V segment lost 2 bases and the J segment 2 bases; nucleotides outside the gene matches: 2. The CDR3 loop spans 16 amino acids. Germline V gene data show CDR1 as LGHDT and CDR2 as YNNKEL (reference sequence). This CDR3 is CASSQRGLAGQETQYF. CDR3 DNA sequence: TGTGCCAGCAGCCAACGGGGACTAGCGGGGCAAGAGACCCAGTACTTC.

This clonotype was found a few times. The V call is TRBV29-1, the J call TRBJ2-1; 9 nucleotides agree with TRBD2. The CDR3 is made up of 14 amino acids. Germline V gene lookup returns CDR1 SQVTM and CDR2 ANQGSEA. Trimming removed 7 bases from V and 3 bases from J; junction bases left unmatched: 7. CDR3: CSAAGGEFYNEQFF. CDR3 coding DNA: TGCAGCGCCGCGGGAGGGGAGTTCTACAATGAGCAGTTCTTC.

The chain joins TRBV24-1 to TRBJ2-5; D uncertain. Germline CDR1 is KGHDR and CDR2 is SFDVKD. V was trimmed by 4 bases and J by 2 bases, leaving 7 bases between them. The CDR3 runs 13 residues. Written as DNA, the CDR3 is TGTGCCACCAGTGACAATGATCAAGAGACCCAGTACTTC. It specifies CATSDNDQETQYF.

This clonotype turned up a few times. J is TRBJ2-6 and V is TRBV5-1; D is perhaps TRBD2 (6 bases). The CDR3 covers 16 residues. V was cut by 0 bases and J by 1 base, with 8 bases left in between. Germline V lookup: CDR1 SGHRS, CDR2 YFSETQ. CDR3 DNA sequence: TGCGCCAGCAGCTTGGATGGGGGGTCTGGGGCCAACGTCCTGACTTTC. Encoded protein: CASSLDGGSGANVLTF.

The chain employs TRBV7-9 and TRBJ2-2, with D hard to call. V was clipped by 1 base and J by 3 bases, with 6 bases between them. The CDR3 extends over 14 amino acids. The germline gives CDR1 SEHNR, CDR2 FQNEAQ (reference sequence). CDR3 residues: CASSLVEHTGELFF. The CDR3 DNA reads as TGTGCCAGCAGCTTAGTTGAGCACACCGGGGAGCTGTTTTTT.

The rearrangement joins TRBV24-1 to TRBJ1-1, with 7 bases matching TRBD1. CDR1 KGHDR and CDR2 SFDVKD come from the germline V gene. V trimming: 7 bases; J trimming: 4 bases; junction bases outside the gene matches: 8. This CDR3 contains 14 residues. CDR3 region: CATRAQGGGTEAFF. CDR3 nucleotide sequence: TGTGCCACCAGAGCTCAGGGGGGCGGCACTGAAGCTTTCTTT.

The table lists this clonotype with many counts. This chain joins TRBV27 and TRBJ1-1; D gene uncertain. This CDR3 has 12 amino acids. Germline V gives CDR1 MNHEY, CDR2 SMNVEV (reference sequence). V lost 9 bases and J 6 bases, leaving 14 bases between the germline ends. The CDR3 loop is CASKSLMAEAFF. Here the CDR3 DNA reads TGTGCCAGTAAGAGCTTAATGGCTGAAGCTTTCTTT.

In this sample, this clonotype turned up a few times. The chain recombines TRBV5-5 with TRBJ2-7; D remains unclear. Trimming shortened V by 6 bases and J by 2 bases, and 24 bases separated the two germline ends. The CDR3 length is 17 residues. Germline V CDR1 and CDR2: SGHKS, YYEKEE (reference sequence). The CDR3 DNA sequence: TGTGCCAGCACGAAGAAGTATAGTTTGGCGGTAGCCTACGAGCAGTACTTC. Amino acids: CASTKKYSLAVAYEQYF.

The J gene is TRBJ2-7, the V gene TRBV18; D perhaps matches TRBD2 (6 bases). V lost 3 bases, J lost 5 bases, and 14 bases lay in between. The germline V gene has CDR1 KGHSH and CDR2 LQKENI. This CDR3 has 14 amino acids. DNA of the CDR3: TGTGCCAGCTCACCTAGCTCTACGGGAGACGAGCAGTACTTC. Residues: CASSPSSTGDEQYF. The full variable domain, in which reference TRBV18 and TRBJ2-7 provide the parts outside the CDR3, is NAGVMQNPRHLVRRRGQEARLRCSPMKGHSHVYWYRQLPEEGLKFMVYLQKENIIDESGMPKERFSAEFPKEGPSILRIQQVVRGDSAAYFCASSPSSTGDEQYFGPGTRLTVT.

V usage is TRBV7-4 and J usage is TRBJ1-4; D possibly corresponds to TRBD1 (6 bases). The ends were cut back, 8 bases at V and 8 bases at J, with 18 bases in the middle. The CDR3 consists of 14 residues. The germline gives CDR1 SGHVT, CDR2 SQSDAQ. This CDR3 reads CASRIYRVDEKLFF. CDR3 DNA: TGTGCCAGCCGTATATACAGGGTTGACGAAAAACTGTTTTTT.

This clonotype was seen ten or more times. The rearrangement uses TRBV20-1 and TRBJ2-7, with 7 bases that match TRBD2. This CDR3 contains 12 residues. CDR1 is DFQATT, CDR2 SNEGSKA, per germline (reference sequence). CDR3 nucleotides: TGCAGCTTTCTCGGGACTAACTACGAGCAGTACTTC. Protein product: CSFLGTNYEQYF.

V usage is TRBV6-5 and J usage is TRBJ1-1; D remains unclear. Germline loops: CDR1 MNHEY, CDR2 SVGAGI. Trimming left V 2 bases short and J 1 base short, with 11 bases between. This CDR3 has 15 residues. The CDR3 loop is CASSYEEGTNTEAFF. CDR3 in DNA: TGTGCCAGCAGTTACGAAGAGGGAACGAACACTGAAGCTTTCTTT.

This clonotype was found many times. The chain employs TRBV9 and TRBJ1-2, with 11 bases lining up with TRBD1. Germline lookup yields CDR1 SGDLS and CDR2 YYNGEE. This CDR3 is built from 14 residues. Trimming took 2 bases from V and 3 from J; bases not matched to a gene: 0. In DNA form, the CDR3 reads TGTGCCAGCAGCGTGGGACAGGGGGACTATGGCTACACCTTC. Its protein product is CASSVGQGDYGYTF.

V is TRBV5-5 and J is TRBJ2-2; 7 positions agree with TRBD2. Germline CDR1 reads SGHKS; CDR2 reads YYEKEE (reference sequence). This CDR3 has 16 amino acids. V was clipped by 0 bases and J by 5 bases; unmatched bases: 7. The CDR3 loop is CASSLAGGSRTGELFF. CDR3 coding DNA: TGTGCCAGCAGCTTGGCCGGCGGGAGTAGAACCGGGGAGCTGTTTTTT.

The rearrangement uses TRBV19 and TRBJ2-1; D may match TRBD1 or TRBD2 (5 bases each). V lost 3 bases and J 6 bases, leaving 18 bases between the germline ends. This CDR3 spans 16 amino acids. The V gene's germline CDR1 is LNHDA and CDR2 SQIVND (reference sequence). CDR3 protein: CASSILPGRGGNEQFF. CDR3 DNA: TGTGCCAGTAGTATCCTTCCCGGACGTGGGGGCAATGAGCAGTTCTTC.

The CDR3 region is CSASPLAGDGQYF. In DNA form, the CDR3 reads TGCAGTGCTAGTCCTCTAGCGGGAGACGGGCAGTACTTC. The chain combines TRBV20-1 with TRBJ2-7; TRBD2 matches at 10 bases. V lost 3 bases to trimming and J lost 9 bases; unmatched junction nucleotides: 8. Per the germline V gene, CDR1 is DFQATT and CDR2 is SNEGSKA (reference sequence). This CDR3 region has 13 residues.

This clonotype has ten or more counts. The gene calls are TRBV7-9 and TRBJ2-5, with TRBD2 matching 11 bases. Germline CDR1 SEHNR, CDR2 FQNEAQ (reference sequence). The CDR3 loop spans 17 amino acids. With 1 base clipped from V and 5 bases from J, the junction kept 9 bases outside the gene matches. The CDR3 region is CASSLGGLAGGEETQYF. The CDR3 nucleotides read TGTGCCAGCAGCTTAGGAGGTCTAGCGGGAGGCGAGGAGACCCAGTACTTC.

In this sample, this clonotype turned up a few times. This chain uses TRBV6-1 with TRBJ1-3; no definite D call. Per germline, CDR1 MNHNS and CDR2 SASEGT. V was shortened by 6 bases and J by 0 bases, with 9 bases between the two germline ends. This CDR3 is built from 14 residues. The DNA of the CDR3 is TGTGCCAGCAGGGCCAGATACTCTGGAAACACCATATATTTT. Its protein is CASRARYSGNTIYF.

This clonotype showed up many times. The J gene is TRBJ2-7, the V gene TRBV30; the match to TRBD2 covers 7 bases. There are 14 residues in the CDR3. V dropped 0 bases and J dropped 2; count of bases not matched to a gene: 4. Germline loops: CDR1 GTSNPN, CDR2 SVGIG (reference sequence). CDR3 loop: CAWSVPAGAYEQYF. DNA of the CDR3: TGTGCCTGGAGTGTACCTGCGGGGGCCTACGAGCAGTACTTC.

As regards this clonotype: One base away lies a much larger clone, so this may be a sequencing read error. The chain uses TRBV20-1 and TRBJ1-5; TRBD1 is a possible D gene (5 bases). Per germline, CDR1 DFQATT and CDR2 SNEGSKA (reference sequence). V was shortened by 3 bases and J by 0 bases, with 9 bases between the two germline ends. This CDR3 region has 14 residues. CDR3 amino acids: CSASPGSSNQPQHF. The DNA of the CDR3 is TGCAGTGCTAGTCCAGGGAGTAGCAATCAGCCCCAGCATTTT.

Points on this clonotype: The junction departs from the called germline gene at one end, perhaps through a read error. J is TRBJ1-1 and V is TRBV30, with 7 nucleotides matching TRBD1. This CDR3 comprises 16 residues. The germline gives CDR1 GTSNPN, CDR2 SVGIG (reference sequence). CDR3 in amino acids: CTWSVPPLTGSAEAFF. In DNA, the CDR3 is TGTACCTGGAGTGTTCCCCCCTTGACAGGGTCCGCTGAAGCTTTCTTT. The full variable domain, with the rest looked up from reference TRBV30 and TRBJ1-1, is SQTIHQWPATLVQPVGSPLSLECTVEGTSNPNLYWYRQAAGRGLQLLFYSVGIGQISSEVPQNLSASRPQDRQFILSSKKLLLSDSGFYLCTWSVPPLTGSAEAFFGQGTRLTVV.